This TCR beta chain was documented in a study of CD8 T cells in Susac syndrome (dated by TCRdb to between 2019 and 2020). Regarding the study in general: Whether CD8+ T cell activation and differentiation in Susac syndrome was antigen driven was tested using repertoire sequencing.

V loses 4 bases of germline sequence and J loses 0 bases, and the interval between the two ends is 10 bases. The CDR1 and CDR2 encoded by the germline V gene are KGHSH and LQKENI. Including cysteine and phenylalanine, the CDR3 has 15 amino acids. CDR3 DNA is the only sequence kept; it has 45 bases, read in frame from the first base. Broad study findings and their caveats: The number of individuals in the TCR sequencing and HLA analysis was recognized as being relatively small.

RNA was extracted with the RNeasy kit and 0.5 to 1 ug was reverse transcribed using random hexamers. The immunoSEQ multiplex PCR assay, covering 54 Vbeta and 13 Jbeta segments, was used to amplify TCR beta CDR3 regions. PCR amplification bias was corrected using a synthetic template baseline for primer optimization and computational correction. On the study's bioinformatics: Reads were annotated to V, D and J genes according to IMGT and were analyzed with immunoSEQ Analyzer, with only productive sequences retained. Clonality was calculated as one minus the Shannon entropy normalized by log2 of the number of productive unique sequences. For each patient and control, public and private clones were evaluated within the 100 most prevalent clones. Susac-specific clones were defined as absent from healthy and MS cohorts, 800 to 1,200 published viral clones and other ImmuneACCESS disease sequences. The public reads were run again by TCRdb, first through fastp at Q25 and then through MiXCR, and only productive beta chains were kept. Identical CDR3 protein sequences are pooled into one entry, listed with their most common genes and DNA. These V and J calls rely on TCRdb rather than the paper's analysis. For this sample the table gives about 200,000 distinct CDR3 sequences, of which around 95% were detected only once. The ten largest clonotypes hold under 0.12% of the sample.

High-throughput TCR beta sequencing profiled peripheral blood CD8+ and CD4+ T cells from healthy donors, Susac syndrome patients and multiple sclerosis patients. The healthy donors served as controls matched for age and sex. Bulk CD8+ and CD4+ T cells were purified magnetically by negative isolation, whereas CD8+ TEMRA cells were enriched by FACS. Blood was collected in EDTA tubes and processed within 24 hours, with PBMCs isolated through density gradient centrifugation. PBMCs destined for TCR sequencing were cryopreserved in liquid nitrogen and later thawed in a 37 °C water bath. Purity of sorted or isolated CD4+, CD8+ and CD8+ TEMRA cells was at least 90%. About this clonotype: The clone's antigen remains unknown. Base qualities were left out, and no much larger clone turns up one base away.

The receptor's source is a human donor in good health. Specimen: CD4+ T cells from PBMCs. This chain joins TRBV18 to TRBJ1-5, with the D gene too uncertain to name. The sequence in DNA is TGTGCCAGCTCACGCGAGAGGAGTAGCAATCAGCCCCAGCATTTT. The translation is CASSRERSSNQPQHF.